Each of the 32 T cell receptor beta chains below was sequenced from the same sample in a study of cytomegalovirus exposure and HLA in healthy donors (TCRdb year 2017). Libraries were built with the immunoSEQ multiplex PCR assay. For the multiplex PCR, a mixture combining 60 forward primers for TCR Vbeta segments and 13 reverse primers for TCR Jbeta segments was used. Imported from immuneACCESS, the table was reduced by TCRdb to in-frame sequences with V and J called. These copies leave out some clones; in studies compared against another copy, an unresolved V gene accounts for under half, and the cause of the remainder is not known. This sample has about 160,000 clones in its table, and just under 80% of those were observed once. Over 0.95% of the sample is taken by the ten largest. Sequencing was carried out using PBMCs. These receptors all come from a woman in her forties or fifties in good health and CMV-seronegative.

The CDR3 nucleotides are TGTGCCAGCAGCCCGATGCGCGTGACTAGCGGGAGAGTGGGTGAGCAGTTCTTC. As protein: CASSPMRVTSGRVGEQFF. The V call is TRBV27, the J call TRBJ2-1, with 12 bases that match TRBD2. The V and J ends lost 6 bases and 9 bases, in that order; junction bases with no gene match: 18. The CDR3 sequence is 18 residues long. In germline, CDR1 is MNHEY, CDR2 SMNVEV (reference sequence).

The chain joins TRBV11-3 to TRBJ2-5, with 8 nucleotides matching TRBD2. Germline-derived CDR1 and CDR2 are SGHNT and YENEEA. The V segment lost 1 base and the J segment 6 bases; nucleotides outside the gene matches: 4. The CDR3 is made up of 14 amino acids. The CDR3 is CASSLGSGEKTQYF. The CDR3 DNA reads as TGTGCCAGCAGCTTAGGTAGCGGGGAAAAGACCCAGTACTTC.

There are a few counts of this clone. This chain connects TRBV15 to TRBJ1-3; D remains ambiguous. Between the trimmed V and J ends, which lost 0 bases and 2 bases, there was a span of 8 bases. Germline assignment: CDR1 LNHNV and CDR2 YYDKDF (reference sequence). There are 15 residues in the CDR3. CDR3 sequence: CATSRDNSPGNTIYF. As DNA, the CDR3 is TGTGCCACCAGCAGAGATAACAGTCCTGGAAACACCATATATTTT. Based on the CDR3 plus reference TRBV15 and TRBJ1-3, the full variable domain is DAMVIQNPRYQVTQFGKPVTLSCSQTLNHNVMYWYQQKSSQAPKLLFHYYDKDFNNEADTPDNFQSRRPNTSFCFLDIRSPGLGDTAMYLCATSRDNSPGNTIYFGEGSWLTVV.

The V and J genes are TRBV7-2 and TRBJ2-3; 7 bases match TRBD2. The V gene end was trimmed by 7 bases and the J gene end by 3 bases; junction bases not matched to a gene: 13. The CDR3 is 16 amino acids. Germline V gene lookup returns CDR1 SGHTA and CDR2 FQGNSA. The CDR3 coding sequence is TGTGCCAGCACCTCCGGCGGGAGAGGGGAGACAGATACGCAGTATTTT. Translated: CASTSGGRGETDTQYF.

This clone was detected once. This chain connects TRBV25-1 to TRBJ2-7; TRBD2 might be the D (6 bases). Looked up from germline, CDR1 is MGHDK and CDR2 is SYGVNS. The CDR3 covers 13 residues. Trimming stripped 3 bases from V and 2 bases from J, with 8 bases between. The CDR3 nucleotides read TGTGCCAGCAGTGAGTCGGGGGCCTACGAGCAGTACTTC. Its protein is CASSESGAYEQYF.

V gene TRBV5-1 combines with J gene TRBJ2-5, with 8 positions matching TRBD1. Per germline, CDR1 SGHRS and CDR2 YFSETQ. There are 14 residues in the CDR3. Trimming removed 4 bases from V and 5 bases from J; junction bases left unmatched: 7. CDR3 nucleotide sequence: TGCGCCAGCAGCCCGCAGGGGGCTGGGGAGACCCAGTACTTC. As protein: CASSPQGAGETQYF.

The chain recombines TRBV19 with TRBJ1-5, with a tentative D call TRBD1 (5 bases). Germline values: CDR1 LNHDA, CDR2 SQIVND (reference sequence). Trimming stripped 9 bases from V and 0 bases from J, with 18 bases between. The CDR3 totals 16 residues. Here the CDR3 reads CASKLDSPYSNQPQHF. CDR3 sequence (DNA): TGTGCCAGCAAACTCGACAGTCCCTATAGCAATCAGCCCCAGCATTTT. The full variable domain, in which reference TRBV19 and TRBJ1-5 provide the parts outside the CDR3, is DGGITQSPKYLFRKEGQNVTLSCEQNLNHDAMYWYRQDPGQGLRLIYYSQIVNDFQKGDIAEGYSVSREKKESFPLTVTSAQKNPTAFYLCASKLDSPYSNQPQHFGDGTRLSIL.

This chain uses TRBV28 with TRBJ2-1, with 11 bases matching TRBD2. Germline V gene lookup returns CDR1 MDHEN and CDR2 SYDVKM. CDR3 length equals 14 residues. The V and J ends lost 6 bases and 7 bases, in that order; junction bases with no gene match: 5. CDR3 nucleotide sequence: TGTGCCAGCAGGACTAGCGGGATCGGGAATGAGCAGTTCTTC. Translated, it gives CASRTSGIGNEQFF.

The chain uses TRBV14 and TRBJ2-3; D is undetermined. Trimming left V 1 base short and J 1 base short, with 9 bases between. Germline V gene lookup returns CDR1 SGHDN and CDR2 FVKESK. This CDR3 region has 15 residues. The CDR3 sequence: CASSQGNRRTDTQYF. The CDR3 DNA reads TGTGCCAGCAGCCAAGGCAACAGACGCACAGATACGCAGTATTTT.

This clone was detected once. V usage is TRBV4-1 and J usage is TRBJ2-7, with 8 bases aligning to TRBD1. The CDR3 is 15 residues long. From germline, CDR1 is MGHRA and CDR2 YSYEKL. V was clipped by 4 bases and J by 0 bases; unmatched bases: 5. Here the CDR3 reads CASSPGQVSSYEQYF. CDR3 coding DNA: TGCGCCAGCAGCCCGGGACAGGTGAGCTCCTACGAGCAGTACTTC.

The V and J genes are TRBV11-3 and TRBJ2-5; 9 bases align to TRBD1. With 1 base clipped from V and 3 bases from J, the junction kept 6 bases outside the gene matches. The CDR3 runs 16 residues. Germline V gene sequence: CDR1 SGHNT, CDR2 YENEEA. The CDR3 DNA reads as TGTGCCAGCAGCTTAGGGCGGGACAGGGTTGAAGAGACCCAGTACTTC. Translating gives CASSLGRDRVEETQYF.

This chain uses TRBV30 with TRBJ1-2; D ambiguous. The CDR3 runs to 13 residues. V shed 3 bases and J shed 0 bases, with 8 bases lying between them. CDR1 is GTSNPN, CDR2 SVGIG, per germline (reference sequence). The CDR3 DNA reads TGTGCCTGGAGGGGCCGTCCTAACTATGGCTACACCTTC. It specifies CAWRGRPNYGYTF.

The chain joins TRBV28 to TRBJ1-2; no reliable D call. The CDR3 sequence is 17 residues long. Germline CDR1 is MDHEN and CDR2 is SYDVKM. Between the trimmed V and J ends, which lost 2 bases and 1 base, there was a span of 17 bases. This chain's CDR3 is CASSLSGGPPNNYGYTF. The CDR3 DNA is TGTGCCAGCAGTTTAAGTGGCGGTCCCCCGAATAACTATGGCTACACCTTC.

The sample holds a few counts of this clone. The chain uses TRBV28 and TRBJ2-3; 10 nucleotides match TRBD1. The CDR3 is made up of 17 amino acids. CDR1 and CDR2 from the germline V gene are MDHEN and SYDVKM. V was pared by 3 bases and J by 5 bases, with 11 bases of the junction left unmatched. This CDR3 reads CASSFGFPGQGLDTQYF. For the CDR3, the DNA is TGTGCCAGCAGTTTCGGCTTTCCGGGACAGGGGCTAGATACGCAGTATTTT. Variable domain in full (rest from reference TRBV28 and TRBJ2-3): DVKVTQSSRYLVKRTGEKVFLECVQDMDHENMFWYRQDPGLGLRLIYFSYDVKMKEKGDIPEGYSVSREKKERFSLILESASTNQTSMYLCASSFGFPGQGLDTQYFGPGTRLTVL.

The chain uses TRBV4-3 and TRBJ2-7, with 7 bases fitting TRBD2. Germline lookup yields CDR1 LGHNA and CDR2 YSLEER. V was clipped by 2 bases and J by 3 bases; unmatched bases: 10. The CDR3 spans 16 residues. The CDR3 coding sequence is TGCGCCAGCAGCCAAAACATGGGGCGGGAGTACTACGAGCAGTACTTC. Translated, it gives CASSQNMGREYYEQYF.

The chain uses TRBV5-1 and TRBJ2-3; 7 positions match TRBD2. CDR1 SGHRS and CDR2 YFSETQ come from the germline V gene. V dropped 4 bases and J dropped 11; count of bases not matched to a gene: 13. CDR3 length: 14 amino acids. The CDR3 loop reads CASSPHGQLAMQYF. In nucleotides, the CDR3 is TGCGCCAGCAGCCCGCACGGCCAACTAGCGATGCAGTATTTT.

The sample holds a few counts of this clone. The rearrangement links TRBV5-6 to TRBJ2-5; TRBD2 agrees at 7 bases. The CDR3 length is 18 residues. Germline CDR1 SGHDT, CDR2 YYEEEE. The V gene end was trimmed by 0 bases and the J gene end by 3 bases; junction bases not matched to a gene: 14. This CDR3 reads CASSLALPGTNEEETQYF. CDR3 bases: TGTGCCAGCAGCTTGGCCCTCCCCGGGACTAACGAAGAAGAGACCCAGTACTTC. Full variable domain (missing parts from reference TRBV5-6 and TRBJ2-5): DAGVTQSPTHLIKTRGQQVTLRCSPKSGHDTVSWYQQALGQGPQFIFQYYEEEERQRGNFPDRFSGHQFPNYSSELNVNALLLGDSALYLCASSLALPGTNEEETQYFGPGTRLLVL.

The rearrangement links TRBV11-2 to TRBJ2-7; 10 bases are shared with TRBD2. The CDR3 extends over 15 amino acids. Per germline, CDR1 SGHAT and CDR2 FQNNGV. V trimming: 5 bases; J trimming: 3 bases; junction bases outside the gene matches: 7. In nucleotides, the CDR3 is TGTGCCAGCAGCGGAAGGACTAGCGGAGACTACGAGCAGTACTTC. Its translation: CASSGRTSGDYEQYF.

This chain joins TRBV6-6 and TRBJ2-7; D might be TRBD1 (5 bases). V was clipped by 7 bases and J by 3 bases, with 16 bases between them. The CDR3 runs to 14 residues. Germline CDR1 MNHNY, CDR2 SVGAGI (reference sequence). The CDR3 region has the DNA TGTGCCAGCACCGCCGACAGCCTCGGCTACGAGCAGTACTTC. Translation gives CASTADSLGYEQYF.

The chain is built from TRBV7-2 and TRBJ1-2; TRBD1 matches at 11 bases. V lost 4 bases, J lost 3 bases, and 4 bases stayed unmatched. The CDR3 sequence is 15 residues long. CDR1 is SGHTA and CDR2 is FQGNSA in the germline V gene. The CDR3 region has the DNA TGTGCCAGCAGCTCGGGACAGGGGGACTACTATGGCTACACCTTC. Translated, it gives CASSSGQGDYYGYTF.

The chain joins TRBV21-1 to TRBJ2-7; the table assigns TRBD1, which was not confirmed against the DNA. TRBV21-1 is termed a pseudogene. The CDR3 loop spans 17 amino acids. In nucleotides, the CDR3 is TGTGCCAGCAGCAACCGATCGCCGGGACAGGGTACCTACGAGCAGTACTTC. This gives the protein CASSNRSPGQGTYEQYF.

This clone was found once. The chain combines TRBV7-8 with TRBJ2-7; 7 nucleotides align to TRBD2. Trimming took 7 bases from V and 6 from J; bases not matched to a gene: 12. This CDR3 is 14 amino acids long. Germline-derived CDR1 and CDR2 are SGHVS and FQNEAQ. CDR3 protein: CASTLWEGRIEQYF. The CDR3 DNA reads TGTGCCAGCACCCTCTGGGAGGGGCGCATCGAGCAGTACTTC.

This chain connects TRBV10-2 to TRBJ2-1, with 9 bases fitting TRBD1. The V and J ends lost 7 bases and 4 bases, in that order; junction bases with no gene match: 5. The CDR3 is 14 amino acids. CDR1 WSHSY and CDR2 SAAADI come from the germline V gene. CDR3 in amino acids: CASTRQGGYNEQFF. CDR3 DNA sequence: TGCGCCAGCACTCGACAGGGGGGGTACAATGAGCAGTTCTTC.

The J gene is TRBJ2-2, the V gene TRBV7-2; a possible D gene is TRBD2 (5 bases). The CDR3 spans 15 residues. Per germline, CDR1 SGHTA and CDR2 FQGNSA. The V end lost 5 bases, the J end lost 1 base, and 11 bases lay between the germline ends. This CDR3 reads CASSQGLMNTGELFF. For the CDR3, the DNA is TGTGCCAGCAGCCAAGGACTCATGAACACCGGGGAGCTGTTTTTT.

This clone was detected only once. The CDR3 is CASSTGGEYNEQFF. For the CDR3, the DNA is TGTGCCAGCAGCACGGGGGGCGAGTACAATGAGCAGTTCTTC. The chain couples TRBV11-3 to TRBJ2-1; tentatively, D is TRBD2 (7 bases). The germline V gene encodes CDR1 SGHNT and CDR2 YENEEA. There are 14 residues in the CDR3. V was pared by 5 bases and J by 4 bases, with 12 bases between.

The chain joins TRBV7-2 to TRBJ1-6; D might be TRBD1 (6 bases). The CDR3 covers 14 residues. CDR1 is SGHTA and CDR2 is FQGNSA in the germline V gene. The germline V and J ends were trimmed by 1 base and 10 bases, with 11 bases remaining between them. The CDR3 bases are TGTGCCAGCAGCTTAGGCCAGGGGTACTCACCCCTCCACTTT. Translating gives CASSLGQGYSPLHF.

The rearrangement joins TRBV2 to TRBJ1-2; D is undetermined. Per germline, CDR1 SNHLY and CDR2 FYNNEI. The CDR3 loop spans 11 amino acids. V gave up 8 bases and J gave up 0 bases, with 4 bases separating them. CDR3 in DNA: TGTGCCAGCCAGACTAACTATGGCTACACCTTC. Amino acid sequence: CASQTNYGYTF.

V usage is TRBV29-1 and J usage is TRBJ1-1; D is ambiguous. CDR3 length: 9 residues. V was cut by 7 bases and J by 7 bases, with 7 bases left in between. Germline assignment: CDR1 SQVTM and CDR2 ANQGSEA. The CDR3 here is CSAGSEAFF. The CDR3 DNA reads as TGCAGCGCTGGGAGTGAAGCTTTCTTT.

The chain recombines TRBV27 with TRBJ2-7; possibly TRBD1 for D (6 bases). V lost 9 bases and J lost 3, with 15 bases in between. Germline-derived CDR1 and CDR2 are MNHEY and SMNVEV (reference sequence). The CDR3 has 13 residues. CDR3 loop: CASSLYRDYEQYF. The CDR3 bases are TGTGCCAGTAGCCTATACAGGGACTACGAGCAGTACTTC.

This chain connects TRBV23-1 to TRBJ2-3, with a possible D match to TRBD2 (5 bases). TRBV23-1 is recorded as an ORF, its role being uncertain. The V end lost 7 bases, the J end lost 1 base, and 9 bases lay between the germline ends. The CDR3 is 13 residues long. The CDR3 spells CASNTAGTDTQYF. The CDR3 DNA is TGCGCCAGCAACACAGCGGGCACAGATACGCAGTATTTT.

The chain links TRBV7-2 to TRBJ1-1; 9 bases are shared with TRBD1. This CDR3 spans 15 amino acids. The germline CDR1 and CDR2 sequences are SGHTA and FQGNSA. With 5 bases clipped from V and 3 bases from J, the junction kept 7 bases outside the gene matches. CDR3 sequence (DNA): TGTGCCAGCAGCCCCTACAGGGGGCAGGACACTGAAGCTTTCTTT. Its protein product is CASSPYRGQDTEAFF.

Only a few counts were recorded for this clone. The V and J genes are TRBV6-5 and TRBJ1-1; D is undetermined. The CDR3 spans 12 residues. The germline V and J ends were trimmed by 3 bases and 8 bases, with 10 bases remaining between them. Per the germline V gene, CDR1 is MNHEY and CDR2 is SVGAGI. CDR3 residues: CASSYPGLEAFF. The DNA for the CDR3 is TGTGCCAGCAGTTATCCTGGGCTAGAAGCTTTCTTT.